A single sample is the source of the 17 T cell receptor beta chains below, sequenced in a study of blood T cell repertoires in COVID-19. The table came from immunoSEQ multiplex PCR; TCRdb's copy has only in-frame clones and leaves some out. Altogether 450,000 to 500,000 clones are present, around 90% being singletons, with the ten largest covering under 0.75%. Input material: PBMCs or T cells enriched from blood (not recorded which). The origin of the receptors is a woman younger than 30 who had recovered from COVID-19.

This clone came up once. V gene TRBV4-1 combines with J gene TRBJ2-1, with 10 bases matching TRBD2. This CDR3 contains 20 residues. Looked up from germline, CDR1 is MGHRA and CDR2 is YSYEKL. V gave up 3 bases and J gave up 3 bases; unmatched junction bases: 17. This chain's CDR3 is CASSQLMGGLAGAHYNEQFF. CDR3 DNA sequence: TGCGCCAGCAGCCAGCTCATGGGGGGGCTAGCGGGGGCCCACTACAATGAGCAGTTCTTC.

V gene TRBV19 combines with J gene TRBJ2-1, with D possibly TRBD2 on 6 matching bases. Trimming removed 3 bases at V and 6 bases at J, with 18 bases between. This CDR3 contains 16 residues. From germline, CDR1 is LNHDA and CDR2 SQIVND (reference sequence). The chain's CDR3 is CASSINRDWTVNEQFF. The CDR3 region has the DNA TGTGCCAGTAGTATTAATAGGGACTGGACCGTCAATGAGCAGTTCTTC. The full variable domain, with the rest looked up from reference TRBV19 and TRBJ2-1, is DGGITQSPKYLFRKEGQNVTLSCEQNLNHDAMYWYRQDPGQGLRLIYYSQIVNDFQKGDIAEGYSVSREKKESFPLTVTSAQKNPTAFYLCASSINRDWTVNEQFFGPGTRLTVL.

The chain couples TRBV5-6 to TRBJ1-2; 7 nucleotides line up with TRBD1. This CDR3 spans 14 amino acids. Germline V gene data show CDR1 as SGHDT and CDR2 as YYEEEE. Trimming took 5 bases from V and 4 from J; bases not matched to a gene: 8. CDR3 region: CASSYTGTAYGYTF. In DNA, the CDR3 is TGTGCCAGCAGTTATACCGGGACAGCCTATGGCTACACCTTC.

This clone appeared once. This chain links TRBV23-1 with TRBJ1-5; 7 positions match TRBD1. TRBV23-1 is marked as an open reading frame, function uncertain. The CDR3 has 18 amino acids. J was trimmed by 4 bases and V by 4 bases; bases with no gene match: 16. CDR3 nucleotides: TGCGCCAGCAGTCGACCGCGATTGACAGGGTTTGGGAATCAGCCCCAGCATTTT. Translating gives CASSRPRLTGFGNQPQHF.

This clone was counted once. The chain joins TRBV5-1 to TRBJ2-3; 15 nucleotides match TRBD2. CDR1 and CDR2 (germline): SGHRS, YFSETQ. Losses at the gene ends were 4 bases for V and 4 bases for J; bases not matched to a gene: 4. The CDR3 spans 16 residues. CDR3 amino acids: CASSRTSGGVADTQYF. In DNA form, the CDR3 reads TGCGCCAGCAGCAGGACTAGCGGGGGGGTTGCAGATACGCAGTATTTT.

The CDR3 spells CASRSWATEAFF. As DNA, the CDR3 is TGTGCCAGCAGGTCATGGGCTACTGAAGCTTTCTTT. The V call is TRBV12-3 or TRBV12-4, the J call TRBJ1-1, with no clear D. V lost 6 bases to trimming and J lost 5 bases, with 10 bases between them. This CDR3 has 12 amino acids.

V is TRBV5-1 and J is TRBJ1-1; D is possibly TRBD1 (5 bases). The CDR3 sequence is 14 residues long. CDR1 is SGHRS and CDR2 is YFSETQ in the germline V gene. The ends were cut back, 0 bases at V and 4 bases at J, with 10 bases in the middle. This chain's CDR3 is CASSLAGGLTEAFF. In nucleotides, the CDR3 is TGCGCCAGCAGCTTGGCCGGGGGACTCACTGAAGCTTTCTTT.

This chain uses TRBV10-3 with TRBJ1-1; D is undetermined. Trimming removed 6 bases from V and 3 bases from J, with 8 bases in between. CDR1 ENHRY and CDR2 SYGVKD come from the germline V gene. This CDR3 is 12 amino acids long. As DNA, the CDR3 is TGTGCCATCAGCGGGGTGGACACTGAAGCTTTCTTT. Amino acids: CAISGVDTEAFF.

This clone has a single count. The chain has TRBV7-3 and TRBJ1-1; D is unclear. The germline gives CDR1 SGHTA, CDR2 FQGTGA. The CDR3 is 15 amino acids. With 3 bases removed from V and 6 bases from J, the gap between germline ends came to 17 bases. CDR3 DNA: TGTGCCAGCAGCTTCCCCCCCAAGTTGAGCCCTGAAGCTTTCTTT. It translates to CASSFPPKLSPEAFF.

The chain uses TRBV15 and TRBJ2-5, with 9 bases aligning to TRBD2. In germline, CDR1 is LNHNV, CDR2 YYDKDF (reference sequence). This CDR3 has 16 residues. V lost 5 bases and J lost 7; bases outside the gene matches: 14. CDR3 in amino acids: CATSRRVISGGGTQYF. As DNA, the CDR3 is TGTGCCACCAGCCGGCGGGTTATTAGCGGGGGCGGGACCCAGTACTTC.

The chain has TRBV2 and TRBJ2-2, with TRBD1 identical over 7 bases. Unmatched junction bases numbered 4, after V lost 8 bases and J lost 1 base. Germline V lookup: CDR1 SNHLY, CDR2 FYNNEI. The CDR3 totals 14 residues. The CDR3: CASRRTGNTGELFF. CDR3 in DNA: TGTGCCAGCCGAAGGACAGGGAACACCGGGGAGCTGTTTTTT.

This chain connects TRBV4-2 to TRBJ2-7; 7 nucleotides line up with TRBD1. The germline CDR1 and CDR2 sequences are LGHNA and YNFKEQ. There are 14 residues in the CDR3. The V segment lost 1 base and the J segment 3 bases; nucleotides outside the gene matches: 3. CDR3 in amino acids: CASSQGDSLYEQYF. DNA of the CDR3: TGTGCCAGCAGCCAAGGGGACAGCCTCTACGAGCAGTACTTC.

As regards this clone: A junction end diverges from the germline sequence, so it may reflect a read error. The chain recombines TRBV12-3 or TRBV12-4 with TRBJ2-5; D ambiguous. The CDR3 extends over 12 amino acids. The CDR3 bases are TGTGCCAGCAGTTCCCTTCTAGAGGCCCAGTACTTC. The encoded protein is CASSSLLEAQYF.

The CDR3 protein is CASSPLGGQGAEKLFF. In DNA form, the CDR3 reads TGCGCCAGCAGCCCTTTAGGAGGGCAGGGGGCCGAAAAACTGTTTTTT. The gene calls are TRBV4-1 and TRBJ1-4; 8 nucleotides align to TRBD1. The V and J ends lost 4 bases and 8 bases, in that order; junction bases with no gene match: 12. Germline V gene sequence: CDR1 MGHRA, CDR2 YSYEKL. The CDR3 length is 16 residues.

This clone was recorded once. The V and J genes are TRBV2 and TRBJ2-3; a possible D gene is TRBD2 (5 bases). The CDR3 extends over 14 amino acids. V lost 6 bases and J lost 2, with 12 bases in between. Germline assignment: CDR1 SNHLY and CDR2 FYNNEI. In DNA form, the CDR3 reads TGTGCCAGCAGCGGGAACTCATACACAGATACGCAGTATTTT. Translating it yields CASSGNSYTDTQYF.

The chain is built from TRBV7-2 and TRBJ2-7; TRBD1 matches at 7 bases. CDR3 length: 15 residues. Germline CDR1 is SGHTA and CDR2 is FQGNSA. Trimming at V came to 5 bases and at J to 7 bases, leaving 14 bases not matched to a gene. CDR3 region: CASSPAGTDIIEQYF. In DNA form, the CDR3 reads TGTGCCAGCAGCCCTGCCGGGACAGACATTATAGAGCAGTACTTC.

This rearrangement joins TRBV19 to TRBJ1-3; the D gene is possibly TRBD1 (5 bases). CDR1 is LNHDA, CDR2 SQIVND, per germline (reference sequence). The CDR3 sequence is 16 residues long. V lost 4 bases to trimming and J lost 0 bases, with 13 bases between them. CDR3 nucleotides: TGTGCCAGTAGTACCCAGACAGTGACCTCTGGAAACACCATATATTTT. Its protein product is CASSTQTVTSGNTIYF. The variable domain in full, with the rest retrieved from reference TRBV19 and TRBJ1-3, is DGGITQSPKYLFRKEGQNVTLSCEQNLNHDAMYWYRQDPGQGLRLIYYSQIVNDFQKGDIAEGYSVSREKKESFPLTVTSAQKNPTAFYLCASSTQTVTSGNTIYFGEGSWLTVV.